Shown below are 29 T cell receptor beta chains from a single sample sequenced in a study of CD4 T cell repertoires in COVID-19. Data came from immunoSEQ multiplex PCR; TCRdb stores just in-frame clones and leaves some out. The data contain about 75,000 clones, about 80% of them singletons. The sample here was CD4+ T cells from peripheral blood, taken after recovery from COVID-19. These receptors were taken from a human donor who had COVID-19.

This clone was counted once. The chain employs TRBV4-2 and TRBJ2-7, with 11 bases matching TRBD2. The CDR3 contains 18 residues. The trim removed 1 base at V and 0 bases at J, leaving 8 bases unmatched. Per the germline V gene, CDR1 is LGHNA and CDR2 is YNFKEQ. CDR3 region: CASSQGPSGRTSSYEQYF. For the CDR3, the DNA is TGTGCCAGCAGCCAAGGTCCTAGCGGGAGGACGAGCTCCTACGAGCAGTACTTC.

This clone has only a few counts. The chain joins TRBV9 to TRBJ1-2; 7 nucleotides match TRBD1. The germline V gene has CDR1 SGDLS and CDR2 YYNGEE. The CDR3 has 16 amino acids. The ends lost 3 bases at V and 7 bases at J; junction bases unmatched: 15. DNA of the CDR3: TGTGCCAGCAGCGCCCACCCAGAAAACAGGGGCGGTGGCTACACCTTC. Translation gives CASSAHPENRGGGYTF.

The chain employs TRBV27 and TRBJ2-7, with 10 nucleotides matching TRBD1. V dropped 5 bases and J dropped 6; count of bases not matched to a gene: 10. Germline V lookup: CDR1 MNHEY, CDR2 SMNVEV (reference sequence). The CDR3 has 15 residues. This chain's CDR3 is CASSRTGTGVREQYF. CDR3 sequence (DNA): TGTGCCAGCAGTCGTACCGGGACAGGGGTTCGCGAGCAGTACTTC.

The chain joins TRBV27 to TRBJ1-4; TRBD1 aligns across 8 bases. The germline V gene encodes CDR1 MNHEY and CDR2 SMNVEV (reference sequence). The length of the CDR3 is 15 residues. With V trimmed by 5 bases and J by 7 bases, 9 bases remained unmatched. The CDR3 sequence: CASSIRTGTGEKLFF. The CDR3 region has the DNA TGTGCCAGCAGTATTCGGACAGGGACGGGTGAAAAACTGTTTTTT.

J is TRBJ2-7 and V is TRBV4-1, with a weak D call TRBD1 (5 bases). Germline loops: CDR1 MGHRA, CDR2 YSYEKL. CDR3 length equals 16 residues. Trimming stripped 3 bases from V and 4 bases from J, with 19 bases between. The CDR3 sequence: CASSHHMGQGWYEQYF. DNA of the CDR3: TGCGCCAGCAGCCACCATATGGGGCAGGGTTGGTACGAGCAGTACTTC.

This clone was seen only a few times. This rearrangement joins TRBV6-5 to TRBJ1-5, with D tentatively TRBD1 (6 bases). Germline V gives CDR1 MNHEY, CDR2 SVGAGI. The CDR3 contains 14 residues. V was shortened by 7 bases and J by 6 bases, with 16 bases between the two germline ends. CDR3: CASITTGLLQPQHF. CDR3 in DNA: TGTGCCAGCATTACCACAGGGTTACTTCAGCCCCAGCATTTT.

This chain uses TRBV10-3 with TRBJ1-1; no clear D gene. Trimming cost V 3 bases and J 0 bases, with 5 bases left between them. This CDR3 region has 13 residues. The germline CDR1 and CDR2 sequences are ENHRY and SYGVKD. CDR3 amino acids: CAISDRMNTEAFF. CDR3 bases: TGTGCCATCAGTGATAGAATGAACACTGAAGCTTTCTTT.

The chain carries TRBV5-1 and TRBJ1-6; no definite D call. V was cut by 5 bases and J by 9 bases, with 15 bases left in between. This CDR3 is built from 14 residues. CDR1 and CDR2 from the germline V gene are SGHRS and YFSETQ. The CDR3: CASREDGGSSPLHF. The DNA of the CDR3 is TGCGCCAGCAGGGAGGACGGCGGGAGTTCACCCCTCCACTTT.

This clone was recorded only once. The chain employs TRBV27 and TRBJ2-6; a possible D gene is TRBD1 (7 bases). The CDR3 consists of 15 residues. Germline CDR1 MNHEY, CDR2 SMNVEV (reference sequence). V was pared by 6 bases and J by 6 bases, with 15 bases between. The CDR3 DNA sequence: TGTGCCAGCAGCCGACTAGACAGGGCGGCCAACGTCCTGACTTTC. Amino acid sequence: CASSRLDRAANVLTF.

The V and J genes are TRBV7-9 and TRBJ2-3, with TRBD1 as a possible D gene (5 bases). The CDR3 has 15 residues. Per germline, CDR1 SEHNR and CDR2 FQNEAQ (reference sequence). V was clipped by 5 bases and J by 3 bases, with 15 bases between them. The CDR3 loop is CASSRQGELTDTQYF. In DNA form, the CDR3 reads TGTGCCAGCAGCCGGCAAGGGGAATTGACAGATACGCAGTATTTT.

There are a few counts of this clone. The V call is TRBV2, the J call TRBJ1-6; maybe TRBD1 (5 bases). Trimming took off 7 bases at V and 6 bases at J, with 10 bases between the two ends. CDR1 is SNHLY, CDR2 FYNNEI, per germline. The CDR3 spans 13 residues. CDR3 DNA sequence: TGTGCCAGCACCAGGGTGTTTAATTCACCCCTCCACTTT. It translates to CASTRVFNSPLHF.

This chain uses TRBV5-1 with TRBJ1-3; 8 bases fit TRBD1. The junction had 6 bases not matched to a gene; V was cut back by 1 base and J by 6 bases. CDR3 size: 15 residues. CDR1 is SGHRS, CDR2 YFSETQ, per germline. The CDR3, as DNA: TGCGCCAGCAGCTTGTGGTCAGGGGGCGCAAACACCATATATTTT. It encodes CASSLWSGGANTIYF.

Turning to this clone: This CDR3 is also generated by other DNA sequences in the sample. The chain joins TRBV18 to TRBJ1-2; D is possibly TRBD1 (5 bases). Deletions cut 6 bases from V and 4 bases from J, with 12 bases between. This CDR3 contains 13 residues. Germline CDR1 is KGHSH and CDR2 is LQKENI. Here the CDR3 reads CASSPDSSYGYTF. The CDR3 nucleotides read TGTGCCAGCTCTCCCGACAGTTCCTATGGCTACACCTTC.

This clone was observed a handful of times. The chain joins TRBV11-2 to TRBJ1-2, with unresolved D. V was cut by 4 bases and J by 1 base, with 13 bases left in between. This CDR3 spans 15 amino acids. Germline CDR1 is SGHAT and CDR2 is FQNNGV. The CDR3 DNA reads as TGTGCCAGCAGCTCCCCTACAACCCTTAACTATGGCTACACCTTC. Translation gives CASSSPTTLNYGYTF.

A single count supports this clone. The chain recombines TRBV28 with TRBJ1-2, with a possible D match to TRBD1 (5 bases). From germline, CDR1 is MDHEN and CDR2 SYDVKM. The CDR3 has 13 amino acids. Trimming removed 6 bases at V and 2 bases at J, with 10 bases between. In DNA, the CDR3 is TGTGCCAGCAGCAACGGGGCAAACTATGGCTACACCTTC. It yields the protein CASSNGANYGYTF.

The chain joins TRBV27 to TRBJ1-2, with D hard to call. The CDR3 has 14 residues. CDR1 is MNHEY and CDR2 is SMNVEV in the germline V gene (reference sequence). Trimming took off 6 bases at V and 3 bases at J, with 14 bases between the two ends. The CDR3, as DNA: TGTGCCAGCAGCCTTGACCCCGTCTACTATGGCTACACCTTC. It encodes CASSLDPVYYGYTF.

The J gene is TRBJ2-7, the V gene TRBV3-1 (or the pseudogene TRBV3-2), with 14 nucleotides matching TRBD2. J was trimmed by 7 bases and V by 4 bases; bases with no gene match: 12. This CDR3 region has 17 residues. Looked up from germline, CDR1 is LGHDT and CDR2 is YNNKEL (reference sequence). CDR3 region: CASSPGTSGSLHVEQYF. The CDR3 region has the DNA TGTGCCAGCAGCCCCGGGACTAGCGGGAGCCTACATGTTGAGCAGTACTTC.

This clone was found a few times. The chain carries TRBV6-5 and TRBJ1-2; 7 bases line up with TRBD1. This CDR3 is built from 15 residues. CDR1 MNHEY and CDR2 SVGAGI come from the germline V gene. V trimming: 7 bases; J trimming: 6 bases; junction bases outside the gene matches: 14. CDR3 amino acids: CASKPPRGGADGYTF. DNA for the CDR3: TGTGCCAGCAAGCCCCCCAGGGGGGGGGCCGATGGCTACACCTTC.

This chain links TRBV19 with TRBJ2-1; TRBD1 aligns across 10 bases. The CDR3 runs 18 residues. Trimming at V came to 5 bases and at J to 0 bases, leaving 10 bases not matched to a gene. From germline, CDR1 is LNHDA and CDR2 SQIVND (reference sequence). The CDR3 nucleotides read TGTGCCAGTAGTCACCGGGACAGGGGCTACAGCTCCTACAATGAGCAGTTCTTC. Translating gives CASSHRDRGYSSYNEQFF. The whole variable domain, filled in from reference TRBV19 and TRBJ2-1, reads DGGITQSPKYLFRKEGQNVTLSCEQNLNHDAMYWYRQDPGQGLRLIYYSQIVNDFQKGDIAEGYSVSREKKESFPLTVTSAQKNPTAFYLCASSHRDRGYSSYNEQFFGPGTRLTVL.

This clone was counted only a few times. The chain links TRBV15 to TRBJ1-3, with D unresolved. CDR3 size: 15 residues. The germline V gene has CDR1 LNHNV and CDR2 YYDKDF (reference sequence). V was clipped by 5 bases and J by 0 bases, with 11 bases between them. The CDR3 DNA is TGTGCCACCAGCGCGTCAAGGACCTCTGGAAACACCATATATTTT. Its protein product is CATSASRTSGNTIYF.

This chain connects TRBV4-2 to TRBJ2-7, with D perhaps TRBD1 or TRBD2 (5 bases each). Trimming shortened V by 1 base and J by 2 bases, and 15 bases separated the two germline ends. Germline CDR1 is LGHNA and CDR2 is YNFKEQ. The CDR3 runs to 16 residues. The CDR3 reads CASSQARGDPPYEQYF. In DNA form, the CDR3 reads TGTGCCAGCAGCCAAGCACGAGGGGATCCCCCCTACGAGCAGTACTTC.

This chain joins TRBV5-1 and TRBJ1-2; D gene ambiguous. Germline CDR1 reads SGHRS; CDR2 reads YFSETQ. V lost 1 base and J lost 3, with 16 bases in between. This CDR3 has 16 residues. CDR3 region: CASSLTGGSMDYGYTF. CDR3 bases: TGCGCCAGCAGCTTGACCGGCGGGAGTATGGACTATGGCTACACCTTC.

The CDR3 region is CASSLGYTTGGSTDTQYF. The DNA of the CDR3 is TGCGCCAGCAGCTTGGGCTATACTACAGGGGGCAGCACAGATACGCAGTATTTT. This rearrangement joins TRBV5-1 to TRBJ2-3, with 9 bases aligning to TRBD1. Per germline, CDR1 SGHRS and CDR2 YFSETQ. The CDR3 has 18 amino acids. V shed 0 bases and J 0 bases; nucleotides not matched to a gene: 8.

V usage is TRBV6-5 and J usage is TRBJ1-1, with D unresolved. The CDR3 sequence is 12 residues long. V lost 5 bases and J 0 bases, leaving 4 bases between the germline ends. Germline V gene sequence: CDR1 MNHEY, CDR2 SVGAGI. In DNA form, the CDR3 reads TGTGCCAGCAGTACAGTGAACACTGAAGCTTTCTTT. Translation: CASSTVNTEAFF.

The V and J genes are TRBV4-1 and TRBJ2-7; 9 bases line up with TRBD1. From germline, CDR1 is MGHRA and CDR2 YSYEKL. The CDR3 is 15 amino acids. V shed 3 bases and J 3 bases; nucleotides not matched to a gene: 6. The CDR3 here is CASSHNTGGYYEQYF. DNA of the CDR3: TGCGCCAGCAGCCATAACACAGGGGGCTACTACGAGCAGTACTTC.

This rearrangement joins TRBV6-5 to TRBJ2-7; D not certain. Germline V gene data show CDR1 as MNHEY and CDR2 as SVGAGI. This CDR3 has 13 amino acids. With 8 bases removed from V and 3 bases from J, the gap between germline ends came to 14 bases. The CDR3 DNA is TGTGCCAGCGCGGCAGGATTCTACTACGAGCAGTACTTC. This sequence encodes CASAAGFYYEQYF.

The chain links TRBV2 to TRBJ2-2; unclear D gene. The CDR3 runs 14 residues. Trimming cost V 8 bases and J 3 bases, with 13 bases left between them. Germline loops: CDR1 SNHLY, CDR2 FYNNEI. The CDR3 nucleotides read TGTGCCAGCTTGGACCACTCCCACACCGGGGAGCTGTTTTTT. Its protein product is CASLDHSHTGELFF.

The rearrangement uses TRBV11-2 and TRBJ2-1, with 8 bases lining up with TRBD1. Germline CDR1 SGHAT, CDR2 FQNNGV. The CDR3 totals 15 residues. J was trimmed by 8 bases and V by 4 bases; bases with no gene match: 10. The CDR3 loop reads CASSSGQAAGDEQFF. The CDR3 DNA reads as TGTGCCAGCAGCTCGGGACAGGCAGCAGGTGATGAGCAGTTCTTC.

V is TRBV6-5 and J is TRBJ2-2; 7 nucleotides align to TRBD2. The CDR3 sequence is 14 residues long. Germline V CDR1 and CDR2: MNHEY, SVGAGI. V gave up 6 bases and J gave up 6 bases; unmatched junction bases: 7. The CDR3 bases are TGTGCCAGCAGCTGGGGGGGGGAGGCCGGGGAGCTGTTTTTT. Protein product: CASSWGGEAGELFF.